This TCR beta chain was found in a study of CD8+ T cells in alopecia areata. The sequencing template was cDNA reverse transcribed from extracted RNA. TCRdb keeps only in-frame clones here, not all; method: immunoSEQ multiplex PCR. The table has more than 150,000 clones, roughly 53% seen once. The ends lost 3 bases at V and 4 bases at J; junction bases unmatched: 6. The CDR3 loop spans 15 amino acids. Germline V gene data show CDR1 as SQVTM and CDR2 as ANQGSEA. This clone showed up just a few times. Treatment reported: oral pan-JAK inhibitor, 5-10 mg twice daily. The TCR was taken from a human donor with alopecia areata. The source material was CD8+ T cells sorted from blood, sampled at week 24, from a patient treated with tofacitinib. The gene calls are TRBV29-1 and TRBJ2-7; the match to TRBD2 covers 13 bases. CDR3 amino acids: CSVEGLAGRRYEQYF. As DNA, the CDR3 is TGCAGCGTTGAGGGACTAGCGGGGAGACGTTACGAGCAGTACTTC.